This TCR beta chain was identified in a study of blood T cell repertoires in COVID-19. Study background: Both acute and convalescent COVID-19 samples were obtained from the United States, Italy and Spain. The analysed material was cDNA or gDNA that came from T cells, B-cell-depleted T cells, or PBMCs.

Participants reported their clinical history, and cohort assignment relied on those reports. V was shortened by 1 base and J by 7 bases, with 9 bases between the two germline ends. The CDR3 sequence is 14 residues long. CDR1 SGHRS and CDR2 YFSETQ come from the germline V gene. Sequencing was performed with immunoSEQ multiplex PCR; in TCRdb, only in-frame clones are kept and a portion is missing. Altogether around 200,000 clones are present, about 87% being singletons, with the ten largest covering around 1.3%. This rearrangement joins TRBV5-1 to TRBJ1-6, with D unclear. This TCR was sampled from a man aged 30 to 45 who had recovered from COVID-19. Sequences were obtained from PBMCs or T cells enriched from blood (not recorded which). CDR3 sequence: CASSLSGINSPLHF. The CDR3 coding sequence is TGCGCCAGCAGCTTGTCCGGGATCAATTCACCCCTCCACTTT.